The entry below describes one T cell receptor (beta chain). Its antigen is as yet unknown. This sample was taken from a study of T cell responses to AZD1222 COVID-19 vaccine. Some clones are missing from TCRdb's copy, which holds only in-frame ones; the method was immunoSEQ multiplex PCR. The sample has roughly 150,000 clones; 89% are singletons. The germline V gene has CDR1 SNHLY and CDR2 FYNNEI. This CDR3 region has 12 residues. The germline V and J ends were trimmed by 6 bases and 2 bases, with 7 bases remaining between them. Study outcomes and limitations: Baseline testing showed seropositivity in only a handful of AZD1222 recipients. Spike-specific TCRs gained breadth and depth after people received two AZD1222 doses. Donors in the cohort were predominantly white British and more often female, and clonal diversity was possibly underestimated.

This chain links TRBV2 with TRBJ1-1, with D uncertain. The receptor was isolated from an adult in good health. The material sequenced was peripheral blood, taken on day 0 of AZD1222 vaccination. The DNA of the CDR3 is TGTGCCAGCAGGGCTGTTAACACTGAAGCTTTCTTT. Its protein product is CASRAVNTEAFF.